This TCR beta chain stems from a study of T-cell reconstitution after alpha-beta-depleted transplantation in children. It was with unique molecular identifiers that the TCRbeta library was prepared. TCRdb reprocessed the PCR reads via MiXCR and lists one record per CDR3 protein. The profile shows hundreds of thousands of distinct CDR3 sequences, around 16% of them singletons. There are a few counts of this clonotype. This specimen consisted of PBMCs from the stem cell graft donor, obtained from the stem cell graft. The receptor comes from a human donor who donated a stem cell graft to a child with acute myeloid leukemia.

The CDR3 DNA is TGCAGCGTTGAAGAAAGTAGAGACGAACACTCTGGGGCCAACGTCCTGACTTTC. Protein sequence: CSVEESRDEHSGANVLTF. This chain joins TRBV29-1 and TRBJ2-6; D not certain. This CDR3 has 18 amino acids. Deletions cut 0 bases from V and 0 bases from J, with 15 bases between. CDR1 and CDR2 (germline): SQVTM, ANQGSEA.